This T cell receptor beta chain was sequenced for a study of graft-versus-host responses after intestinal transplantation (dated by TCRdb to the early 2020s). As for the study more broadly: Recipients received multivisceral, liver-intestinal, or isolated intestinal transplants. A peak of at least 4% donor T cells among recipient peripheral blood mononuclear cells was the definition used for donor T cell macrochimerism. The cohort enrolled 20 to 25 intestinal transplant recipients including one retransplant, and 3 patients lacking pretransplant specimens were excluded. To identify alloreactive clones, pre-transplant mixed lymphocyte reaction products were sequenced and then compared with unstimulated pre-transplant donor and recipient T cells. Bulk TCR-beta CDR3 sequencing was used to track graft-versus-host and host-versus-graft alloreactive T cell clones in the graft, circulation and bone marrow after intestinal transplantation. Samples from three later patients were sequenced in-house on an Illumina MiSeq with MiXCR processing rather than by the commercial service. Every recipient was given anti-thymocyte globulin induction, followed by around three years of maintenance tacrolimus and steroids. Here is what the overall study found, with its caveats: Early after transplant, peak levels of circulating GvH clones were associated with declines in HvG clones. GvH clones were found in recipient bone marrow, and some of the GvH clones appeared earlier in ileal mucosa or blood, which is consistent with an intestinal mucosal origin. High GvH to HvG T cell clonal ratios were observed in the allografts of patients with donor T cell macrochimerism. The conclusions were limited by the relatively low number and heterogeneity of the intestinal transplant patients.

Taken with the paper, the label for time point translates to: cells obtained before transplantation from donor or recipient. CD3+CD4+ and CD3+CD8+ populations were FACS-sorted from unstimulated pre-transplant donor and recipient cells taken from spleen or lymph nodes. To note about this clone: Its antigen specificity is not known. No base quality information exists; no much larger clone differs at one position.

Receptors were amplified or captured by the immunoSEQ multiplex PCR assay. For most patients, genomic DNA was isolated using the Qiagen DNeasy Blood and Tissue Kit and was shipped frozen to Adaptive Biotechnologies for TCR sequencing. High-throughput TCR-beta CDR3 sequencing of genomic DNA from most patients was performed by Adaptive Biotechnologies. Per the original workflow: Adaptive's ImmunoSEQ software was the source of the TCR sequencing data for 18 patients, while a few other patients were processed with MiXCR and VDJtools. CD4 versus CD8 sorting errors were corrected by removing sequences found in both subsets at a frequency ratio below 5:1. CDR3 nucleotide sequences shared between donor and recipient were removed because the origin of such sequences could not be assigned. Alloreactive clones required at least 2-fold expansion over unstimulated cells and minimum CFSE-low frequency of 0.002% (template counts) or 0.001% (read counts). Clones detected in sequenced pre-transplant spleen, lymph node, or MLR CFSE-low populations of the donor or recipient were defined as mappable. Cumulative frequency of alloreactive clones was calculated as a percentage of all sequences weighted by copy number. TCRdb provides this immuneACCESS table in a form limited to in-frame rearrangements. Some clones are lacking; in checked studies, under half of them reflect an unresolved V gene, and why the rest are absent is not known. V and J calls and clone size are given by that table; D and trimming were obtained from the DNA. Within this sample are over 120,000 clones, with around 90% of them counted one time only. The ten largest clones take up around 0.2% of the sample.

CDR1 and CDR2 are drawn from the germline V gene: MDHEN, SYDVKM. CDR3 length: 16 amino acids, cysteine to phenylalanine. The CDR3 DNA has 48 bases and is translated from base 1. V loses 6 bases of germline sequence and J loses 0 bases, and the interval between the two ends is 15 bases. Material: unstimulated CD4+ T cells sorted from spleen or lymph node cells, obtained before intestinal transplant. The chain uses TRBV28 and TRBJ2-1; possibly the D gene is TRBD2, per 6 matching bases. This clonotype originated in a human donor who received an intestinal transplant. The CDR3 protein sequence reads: CASSPIGRSSYNEQFF. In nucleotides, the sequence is TGTGCCAGCAGCCCGATAGGGAGGAGCTCCTACAATGAGCAGTTCTTC. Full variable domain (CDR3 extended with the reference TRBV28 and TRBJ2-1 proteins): DVKVTQSSRYLVKRTGEKVFLECVQDMDHENMFWYRQDPGLGLRLIYFSYDVKMKEKGDIPEGYSVSREKKERFSLILESASTNQTSMYLCASSPIGRSSYNEQFFGPGTRLTVL.